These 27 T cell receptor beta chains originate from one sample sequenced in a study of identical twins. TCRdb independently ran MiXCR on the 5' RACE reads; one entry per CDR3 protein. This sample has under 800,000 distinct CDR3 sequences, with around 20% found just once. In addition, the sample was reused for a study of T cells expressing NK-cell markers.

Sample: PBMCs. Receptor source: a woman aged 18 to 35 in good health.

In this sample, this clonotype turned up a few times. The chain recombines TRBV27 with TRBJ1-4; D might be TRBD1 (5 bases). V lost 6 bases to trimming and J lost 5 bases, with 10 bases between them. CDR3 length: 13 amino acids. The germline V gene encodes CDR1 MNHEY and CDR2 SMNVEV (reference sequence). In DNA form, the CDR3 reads TGTGCCAGCAGCTGGGGGAGGAATGAAAAACTGTTTTTT. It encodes CASSWGRNEKLFF.

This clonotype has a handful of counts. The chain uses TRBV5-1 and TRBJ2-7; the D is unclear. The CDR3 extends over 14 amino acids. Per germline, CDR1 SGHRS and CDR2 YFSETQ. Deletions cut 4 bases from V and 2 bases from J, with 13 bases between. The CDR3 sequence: CASSGGDTTYEQYF. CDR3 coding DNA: TGCGCCAGCAGCGGCGGAGACACAACCTACGAGCAGTACTTC.

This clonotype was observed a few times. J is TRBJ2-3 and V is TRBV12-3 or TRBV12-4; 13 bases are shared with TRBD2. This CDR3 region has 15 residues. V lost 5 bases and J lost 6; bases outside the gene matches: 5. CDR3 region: CASSPGTSGADTQYF. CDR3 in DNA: TGTGCCAGCAGTCCAGGGACTAGCGGGGCGGATACGCAGTATTTT.

The CDR3 loop is CASSQTGGSRAKNIQYF. CDR3 coding DNA: TGCGCCAGCAGCCAAACAGGGGGAAGTAGGGCCAAAAACATTCAGTACTTC. V gene TRBV4-3 combines with J gene TRBJ2-4; 8 nucleotides agree with TRBD1. The ends lost 2 bases at V and 1 base at J; junction bases unmatched: 7. CDR1 LGHNA and CDR2 YSLEER come from the germline V gene. The CDR3 has 17 amino acids.

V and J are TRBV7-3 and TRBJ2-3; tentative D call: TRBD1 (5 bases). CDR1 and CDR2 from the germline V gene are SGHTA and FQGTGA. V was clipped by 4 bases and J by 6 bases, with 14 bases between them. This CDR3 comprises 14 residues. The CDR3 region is CASSSYASGDTQYF. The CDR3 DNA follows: TGTGCCAGCAGCTCCTACGCCTCAGGGGATACGCAGTATTTT.

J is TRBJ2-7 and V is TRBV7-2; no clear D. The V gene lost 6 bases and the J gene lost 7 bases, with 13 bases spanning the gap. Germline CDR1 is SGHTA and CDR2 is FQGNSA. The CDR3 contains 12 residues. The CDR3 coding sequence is TGTGCCAGCAGGCGGTCGCTGGGGGAGCAGTACTTC. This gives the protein CASRRSLGEQYF.

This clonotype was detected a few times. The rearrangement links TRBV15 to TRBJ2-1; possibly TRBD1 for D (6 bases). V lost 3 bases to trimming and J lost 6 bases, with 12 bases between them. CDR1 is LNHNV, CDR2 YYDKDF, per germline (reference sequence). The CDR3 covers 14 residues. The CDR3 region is CATSRHGTINEQFF. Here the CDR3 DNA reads TGTGCCACCAGCAGGCACGGGACAATCAATGAGCAGTTCTTC.

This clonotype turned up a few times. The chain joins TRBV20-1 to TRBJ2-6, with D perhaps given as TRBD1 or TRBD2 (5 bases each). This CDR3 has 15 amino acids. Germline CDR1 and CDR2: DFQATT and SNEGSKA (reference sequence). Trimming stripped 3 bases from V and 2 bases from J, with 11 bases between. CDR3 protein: CSASDRGAGANVLTF. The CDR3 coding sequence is TGCAGTGCTAGCGACAGAGGGGCTGGGGCCAACGTCCTGACTTTC.

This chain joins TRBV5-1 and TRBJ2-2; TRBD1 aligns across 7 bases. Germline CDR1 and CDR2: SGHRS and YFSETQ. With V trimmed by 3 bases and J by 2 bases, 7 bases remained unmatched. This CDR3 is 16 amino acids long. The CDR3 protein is CASSYHGTANTGELFF. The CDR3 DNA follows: TGCGCCAGCAGCTACCACGGGACAGCCAACACCGGGGAGCTGTTTTTT.

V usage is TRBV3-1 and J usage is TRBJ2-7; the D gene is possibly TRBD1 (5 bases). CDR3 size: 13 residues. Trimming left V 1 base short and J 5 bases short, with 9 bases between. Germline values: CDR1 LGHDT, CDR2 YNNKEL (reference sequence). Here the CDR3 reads CASSQAGFDEQYF. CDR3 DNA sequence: TGTGCCAGCAGCCAAGCAGGGTTCGACGAGCAGTACTTC.

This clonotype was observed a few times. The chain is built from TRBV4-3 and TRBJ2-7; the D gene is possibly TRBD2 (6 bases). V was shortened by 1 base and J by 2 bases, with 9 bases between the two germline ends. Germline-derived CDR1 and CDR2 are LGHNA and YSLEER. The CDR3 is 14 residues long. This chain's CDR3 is CASSQAGAPYEQYF. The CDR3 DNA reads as TGCGCCAGCAGCCAAGCGGGAGCCCCCTACGAGCAGTACTTC.

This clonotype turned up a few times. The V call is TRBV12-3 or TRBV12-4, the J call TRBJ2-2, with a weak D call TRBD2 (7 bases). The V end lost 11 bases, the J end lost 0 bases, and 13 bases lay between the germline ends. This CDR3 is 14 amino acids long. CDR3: CAFGGGANTGELFF. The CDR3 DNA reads TGTGCCTTTGGCGGGGGCGCGAACACCGGGGAGCTGTTTTTT.

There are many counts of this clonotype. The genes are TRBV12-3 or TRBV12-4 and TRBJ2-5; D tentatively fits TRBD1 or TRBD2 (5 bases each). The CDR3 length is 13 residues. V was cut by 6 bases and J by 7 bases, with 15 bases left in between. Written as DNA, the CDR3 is TGTGCCAGCAGGCGGGCTTCCCAGGGGACCCAGTACTTC. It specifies CASRRASQGTQYF.

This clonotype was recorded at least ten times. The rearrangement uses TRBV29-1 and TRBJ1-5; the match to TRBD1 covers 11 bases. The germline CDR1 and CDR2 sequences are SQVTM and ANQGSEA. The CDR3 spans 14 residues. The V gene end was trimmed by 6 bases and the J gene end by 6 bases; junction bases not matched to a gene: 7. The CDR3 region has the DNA TGCAGCGTGGGGGACAGGGGGAAGAGTCAGCCCCAGCATTTT. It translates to CSVGDRGKSQPQHF. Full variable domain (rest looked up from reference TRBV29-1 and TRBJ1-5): SAVISQKPSRDICQRGTSLTIQCQVDSQVTMMFWYRQQPGQSLTLIATANQGSEATYESGFVIDKFPISRPNLTFSTLTVSNMSPEDSSIYLCSVGDRGKSQPQHFGDGTRLSIL.

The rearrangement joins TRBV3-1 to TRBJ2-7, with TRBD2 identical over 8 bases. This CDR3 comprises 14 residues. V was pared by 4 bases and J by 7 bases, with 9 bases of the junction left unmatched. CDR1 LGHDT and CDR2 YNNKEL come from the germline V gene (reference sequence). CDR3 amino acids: CASSRAGEIGEQYF. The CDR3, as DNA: TGTGCCAGCAGCCGAGCGGGAGAGATAGGGGAGCAGTACTTC.

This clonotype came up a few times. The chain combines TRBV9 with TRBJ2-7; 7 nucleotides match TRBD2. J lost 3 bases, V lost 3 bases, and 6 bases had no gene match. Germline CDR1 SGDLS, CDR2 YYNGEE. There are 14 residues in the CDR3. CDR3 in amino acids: CASSASGDDYEQYF. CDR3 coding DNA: TGTGCCAGCAGCGCTAGCGGAGACGACTACGAGCAGTACTTC. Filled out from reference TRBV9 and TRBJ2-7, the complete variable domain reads DSGVTQTPKHLITATGQRVTLRCSPRSGDLSVYWYQQSLDQGLQFLIQYYNGEERAKGNILERFSAQQFPDLHSELNLSSLELGDSALYFCASSASGDDYEQYFGPGTRLTVT.

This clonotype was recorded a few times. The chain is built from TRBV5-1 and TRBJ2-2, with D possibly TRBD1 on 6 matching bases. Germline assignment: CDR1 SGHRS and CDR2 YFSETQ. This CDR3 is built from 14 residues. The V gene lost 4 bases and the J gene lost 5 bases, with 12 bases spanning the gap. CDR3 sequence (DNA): TGCGCCAGCAGCCGAGAACAGGGAACCGGGGAGCTGTTTTTT. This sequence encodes CASSREQGTGELFF.

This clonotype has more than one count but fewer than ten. CDR3 in DNA: TGCAGCGTTACCGGGACAGGGATCGAGCAGTACTTC. Amino acids: CSVTGTGIEQYF. The chain uses TRBV29-1 and TRBJ2-7; TRBD1 matches at 9 bases. CDR3 length: 12 amino acids. V was clipped by 5 bases and J by 6 bases; unmatched bases: 5. From germline, CDR1 is SQVTM and CDR2 ANQGSEA.

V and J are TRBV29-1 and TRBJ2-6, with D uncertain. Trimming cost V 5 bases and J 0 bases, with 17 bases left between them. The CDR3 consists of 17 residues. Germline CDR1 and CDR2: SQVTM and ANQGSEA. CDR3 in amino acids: CSVTFYGRSSGANVLTF. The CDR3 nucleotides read TGCAGCGTTACCTTTTACGGACGGAGCTCTGGGGCCAACGTCCTGACTTTC. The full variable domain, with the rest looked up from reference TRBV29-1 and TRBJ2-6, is SAVISQKPSRDICQRGTSLTIQCQVDSQVTMMFWYRQQPGQSLTLIATANQGSEATYESGFVIDKFPISRPNLTFSTLTVSNMSPEDSSIYLCSVTFYGRSSGANVLTFGAGSRLTVL.

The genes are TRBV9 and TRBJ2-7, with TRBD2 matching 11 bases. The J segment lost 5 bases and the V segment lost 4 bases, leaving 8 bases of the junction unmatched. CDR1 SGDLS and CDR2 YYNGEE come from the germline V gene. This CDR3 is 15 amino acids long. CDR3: CASSLTPGLADEQYF. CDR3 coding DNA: TGTGCCAGCAGCCTGACCCCGGGACTAGCGGACGAGCAGTACTTC. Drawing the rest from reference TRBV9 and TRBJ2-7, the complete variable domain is DSGVTQTPKHLITATGQRVTLRCSPRSGDLSVYWYQQSLDQGLQFLIQYYNGEERAKGNILERFSAQQFPDLHSELNLSSLELGDSALYFCASSLTPGLADEQYFGPGTRLTVT.

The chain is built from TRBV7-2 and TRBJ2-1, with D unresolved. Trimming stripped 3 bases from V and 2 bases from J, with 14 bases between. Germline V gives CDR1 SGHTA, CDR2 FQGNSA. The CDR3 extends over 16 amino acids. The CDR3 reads CASSFGGLGTYNEQFF. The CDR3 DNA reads TGTGCCAGCAGCTTTGGCGGCCTGGGTACCTACAATGAGCAGTTCTTC.

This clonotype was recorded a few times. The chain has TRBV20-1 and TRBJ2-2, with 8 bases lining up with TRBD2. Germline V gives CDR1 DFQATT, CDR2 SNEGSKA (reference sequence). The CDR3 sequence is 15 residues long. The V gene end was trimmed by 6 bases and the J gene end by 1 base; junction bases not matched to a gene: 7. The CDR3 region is CSATALAGNTGELFF. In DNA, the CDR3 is TGCAGTGCGACCGCTCTAGCGGGGAACACCGGGGAGCTGTTTTTT.

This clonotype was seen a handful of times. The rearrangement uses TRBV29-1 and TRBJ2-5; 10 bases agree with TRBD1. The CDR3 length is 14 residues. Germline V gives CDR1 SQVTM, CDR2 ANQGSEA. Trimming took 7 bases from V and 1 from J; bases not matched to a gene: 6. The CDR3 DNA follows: TGCAGCGCTTTAGACAGGGGGCGCCAAGAGACCCAGTACTTC. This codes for CSALDRGRQETQYF.

The CDR3 bases are TGTGCCAGCAGACCTACTAGCGGAGGCTCCTACAATGAGCAGTTCTTC. Amino acids: CASRPTSGGSYNEQFF. This chain joins TRBV12-3 or TRBV12-4 and TRBJ2-1, with 8 bases aligning to TRBD2. The CDR3 totals 16 residues. Trimming at V came to 6 bases and at J to 0 bases, leaving 7 bases not matched to a gene.

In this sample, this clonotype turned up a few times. DNA for the CDR3: TGTGCCATCAGTGAGTCGACAGGGGGCAACGAGCAGTACTTC. Protein product: CAISESTGGNEQYF. V gene TRBV10-3 combines with J gene TRBJ2-7; 10 bases line up with TRBD1. CDR1 and CDR2 (germline): ENHRY, SYGVKD. Trimming at V came to 0 bases and at J to 5 bases, leaving 1 base not matched to a gene. This CDR3 contains 14 residues.

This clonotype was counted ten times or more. CDR3 in amino acids: CASSQGTSDYNEQFF. CDR3 coding DNA: TGCGCCAGCAGCCAAGGGACTAGCGATTACAATGAGCAGTTCTTC. The gene calls are TRBV4-3 and TRBJ2-1; 9 bases are shared with TRBD2. This CDR3 spans 15 amino acids. CDR1 and CDR2 (germline): LGHNA, YSLEER. With 1 base clipped from V and 4 bases from J, the junction kept 2 bases outside the gene matches.

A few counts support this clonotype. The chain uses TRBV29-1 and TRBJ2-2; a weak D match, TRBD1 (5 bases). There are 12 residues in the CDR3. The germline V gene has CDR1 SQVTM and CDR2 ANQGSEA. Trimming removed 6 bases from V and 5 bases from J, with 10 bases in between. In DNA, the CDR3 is TGCAGCGTCCAGGGATGGACCGGGGAGCTGTTTTTT. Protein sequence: CSVQGWTGELFF.